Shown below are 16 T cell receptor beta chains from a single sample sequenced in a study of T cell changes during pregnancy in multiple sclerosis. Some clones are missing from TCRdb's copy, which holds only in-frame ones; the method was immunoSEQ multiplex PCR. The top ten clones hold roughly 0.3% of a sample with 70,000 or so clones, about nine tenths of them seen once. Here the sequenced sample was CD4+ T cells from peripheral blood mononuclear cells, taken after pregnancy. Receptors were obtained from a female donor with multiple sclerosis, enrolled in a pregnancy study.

In DNA, the CDR3 is TGTGCCAGTAGTATCGGCCGACAGGGGCCCAGGAACACTGAAGCTTTCTTT. It encodes CASSIGRQGPRNTEAFF. The V gene is TRBV19, the J gene TRBJ1-1, with 8 bases aligning to TRBD1. This CDR3 spans 17 amino acids. The V and J ends lost 3 bases and 1 base, in that order; junction bases with no gene match: 10. Germline V lookup: CDR1 LNHDA, CDR2 SQIVND (reference sequence).

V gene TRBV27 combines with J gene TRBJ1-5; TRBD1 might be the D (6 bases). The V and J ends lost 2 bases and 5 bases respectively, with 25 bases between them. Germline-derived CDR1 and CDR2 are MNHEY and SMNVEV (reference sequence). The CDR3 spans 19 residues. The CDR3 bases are TGTGCCAGCAGTTTAAAAGGATACAGGGTGGTCGAGGGTCATCAGCCCCAGCATTTT. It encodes CASSLKGYRVVEGHQPQHF.

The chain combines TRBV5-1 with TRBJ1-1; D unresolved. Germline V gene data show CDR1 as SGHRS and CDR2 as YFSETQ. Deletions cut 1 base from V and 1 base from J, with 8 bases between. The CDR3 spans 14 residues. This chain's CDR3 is CASSLKGANTEAFF. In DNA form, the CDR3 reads TGCGCCAGCAGCTTGAAGGGAGCGAACACTGAAGCTTTCTTT.

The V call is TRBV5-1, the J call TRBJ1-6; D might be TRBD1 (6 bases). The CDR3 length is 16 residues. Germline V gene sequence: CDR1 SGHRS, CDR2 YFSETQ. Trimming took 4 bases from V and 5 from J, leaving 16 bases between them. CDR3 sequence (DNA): TGCGCCAGCAGCGCAGAGAGGACAGCCAATAATTCACCCCTCCACTTT. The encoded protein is CASSAERTANNSPLHF.

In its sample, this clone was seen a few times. CDR3 loop: CASSIAPGTGNTEAFF. CDR3 nucleotide sequence: TGTGCCAGCAGCATAGCTCCGGGTACAGGGAACACTGAAGCTTTCTTT. The rearrangement links TRBV7-3 to TRBJ1-1; D may be TRBD1 (5 bases). Germline V lookup: CDR1 SGHTA, CDR2 FQGTGA. Between the trimmed V and J ends, which lost 5 bases and 1 base, there was a span of 17 bases. This CDR3 comprises 16 residues.

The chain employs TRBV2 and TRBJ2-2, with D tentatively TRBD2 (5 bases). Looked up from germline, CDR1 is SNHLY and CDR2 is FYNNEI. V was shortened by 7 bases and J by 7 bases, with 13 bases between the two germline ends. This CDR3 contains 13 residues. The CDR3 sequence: CASTLLVNGELFF. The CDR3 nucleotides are TGTGCCAGCACATTACTAGTGAACGGGGAGCTGTTTTTT.

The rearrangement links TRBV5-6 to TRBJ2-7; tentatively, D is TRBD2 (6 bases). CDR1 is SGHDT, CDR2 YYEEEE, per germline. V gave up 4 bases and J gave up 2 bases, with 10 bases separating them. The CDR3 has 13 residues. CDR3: CASSGRRAYEQYF. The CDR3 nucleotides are TGTGCCAGCAGCGGGAGGAGGGCCTACGAGCAGTACTTC. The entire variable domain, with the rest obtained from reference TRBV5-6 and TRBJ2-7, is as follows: DAGVTQSPTHLIKTRGQQVTLRCSPKSGHDTVSWYQQALGQGPQFIFQYYEEEERQRGNFPDRFSGHQFPNYSSELNVNALLLGDSALYLCASSGRRAYEQYFGPGTRLTVT.

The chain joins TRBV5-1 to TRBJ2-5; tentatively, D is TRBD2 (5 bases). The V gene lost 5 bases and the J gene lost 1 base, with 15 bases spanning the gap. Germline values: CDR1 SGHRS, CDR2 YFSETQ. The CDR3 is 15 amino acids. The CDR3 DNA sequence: TGCGCCAGCAGACTCACCGGGATCCCCCAAGAGACCCAGTACTTC. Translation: CASRLTGIPQETQYF.

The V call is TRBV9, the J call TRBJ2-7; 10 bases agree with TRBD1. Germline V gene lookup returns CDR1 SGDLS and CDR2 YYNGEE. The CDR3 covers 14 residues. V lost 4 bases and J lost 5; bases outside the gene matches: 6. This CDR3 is CASSLTGGWNEQYF. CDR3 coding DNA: TGTGCCAGCAGCCTGACAGGGGGCTGGAACGAGCAGTACTTC.

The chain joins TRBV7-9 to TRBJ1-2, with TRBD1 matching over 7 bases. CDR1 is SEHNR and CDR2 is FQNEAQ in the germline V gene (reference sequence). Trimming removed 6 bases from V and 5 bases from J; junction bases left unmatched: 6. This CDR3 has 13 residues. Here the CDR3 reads CASSQDREYGYTF. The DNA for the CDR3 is TGTGCCAGCAGTCAAGACAGGGAGTATGGCTACACCTTC.

CDR3 bases: TGTGCCAGCAGCCACAACAGGGCTGGGGCCAACGTCCTGACTTTC. It is translated as CASSHNRAGANVLTF. The chain has TRBV6-5 and TRBJ2-6, with D possibly being TRBD1 (6 bases). CDR3 length: 15 residues. Germline loops: CDR1 MNHEY, CDR2 SVGAGI. Trimming cost V 6 bases and J 2 bases, with 11 bases left between them.

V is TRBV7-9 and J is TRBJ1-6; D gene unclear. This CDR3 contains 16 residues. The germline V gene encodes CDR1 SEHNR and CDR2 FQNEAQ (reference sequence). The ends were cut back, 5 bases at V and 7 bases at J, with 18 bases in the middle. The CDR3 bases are TGTGCCAGCAGCCCAACCTCGGACGGGAGGAATTCACCCCTCCACTTT. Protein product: CASSPTSDGRNSPLHF.

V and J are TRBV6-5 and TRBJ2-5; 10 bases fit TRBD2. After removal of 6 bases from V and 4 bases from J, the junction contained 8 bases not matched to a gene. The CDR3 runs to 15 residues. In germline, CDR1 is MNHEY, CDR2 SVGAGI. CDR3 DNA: TGTGCCAGCAGCCCCTCTAGCGGGAGTCTAGAGACCCAGTACTTC. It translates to CASSPSSGSLETQYF.

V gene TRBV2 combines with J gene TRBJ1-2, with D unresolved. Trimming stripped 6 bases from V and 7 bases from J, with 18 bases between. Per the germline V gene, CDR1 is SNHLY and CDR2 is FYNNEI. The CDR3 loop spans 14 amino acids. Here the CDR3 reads CASREDGNPTGYTF. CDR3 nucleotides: TGTGCCAGCAGGGAGGACGGAAACCCGACTGGCTACACCTTC.

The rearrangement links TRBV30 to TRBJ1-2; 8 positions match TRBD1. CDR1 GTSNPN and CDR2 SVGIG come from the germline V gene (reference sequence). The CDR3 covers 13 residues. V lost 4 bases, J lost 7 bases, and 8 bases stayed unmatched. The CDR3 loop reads CAWTTTGEGGYTF. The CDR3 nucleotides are TGTGCCTGGACCACGACAGGGGAAGGTGGCTACACCTTC. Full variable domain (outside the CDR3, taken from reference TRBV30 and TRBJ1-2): SQTIHQWPATLVQPVGSPLSLECTVEGTSNPNLYWYRQAAGRGLQLLFYSVGIGQISSEVPQNLSASRPQDRQFILSSKKLLLSDSGFYLCAWTTTGEGGYTFGSGTRLTVV.

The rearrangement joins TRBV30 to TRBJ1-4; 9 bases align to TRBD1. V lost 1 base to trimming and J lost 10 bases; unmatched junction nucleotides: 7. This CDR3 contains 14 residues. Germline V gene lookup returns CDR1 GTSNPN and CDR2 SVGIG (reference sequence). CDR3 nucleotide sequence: TGTGCCTGGAGTGGGGGACAGGGATTGGGAAAACTGTTTTTT. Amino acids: CAWSGGQGLGKLFF.